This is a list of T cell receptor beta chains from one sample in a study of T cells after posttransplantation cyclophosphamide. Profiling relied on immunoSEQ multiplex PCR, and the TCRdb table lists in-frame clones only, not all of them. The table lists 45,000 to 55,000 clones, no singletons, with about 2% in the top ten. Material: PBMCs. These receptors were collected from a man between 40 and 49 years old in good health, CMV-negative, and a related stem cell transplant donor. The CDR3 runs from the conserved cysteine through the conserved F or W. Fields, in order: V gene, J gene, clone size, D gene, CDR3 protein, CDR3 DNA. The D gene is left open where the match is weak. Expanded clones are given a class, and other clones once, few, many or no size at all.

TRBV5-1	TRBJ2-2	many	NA	CASSRRLEGGELFF	TGCGCCAGCAGCCGCAGACTAGAAGGGGGGGAGCTGTTTTTT
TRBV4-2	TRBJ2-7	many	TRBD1	CASSQDPGTGGGEQYF	TGTGCCAGCAGCCAAGACCCCGGGACAGGGGGCGGCGAGCAGTACTTC
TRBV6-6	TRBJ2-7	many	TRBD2	CAMGGGYEQYF	TGTGCCATGGGGGGGGGATACGAGCAGTACTTC
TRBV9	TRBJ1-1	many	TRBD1	CASSVRQGTEAFF	TGTGCCAGCAGCGTTCGACAGGGAACTGAAGCTTTCTTT
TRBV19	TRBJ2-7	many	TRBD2	CASSISGSGSYEQYF	TGTGCCAGTAGTATAAGCGGTAGCGGGAGTTACGAGCAGTACTTC
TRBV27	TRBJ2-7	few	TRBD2	CASSLSYPGLAGSYEQYF	TGTGCCAGCAGTTTATCGTACCCGGGACTAGCGGGTTCCTACGAGCAGTACTTC
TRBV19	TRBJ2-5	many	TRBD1	CASSIPGQQVTQYF	TGTGCCAGTAGTATCCCGGGACAGCAAGTGACCCAGTACTTC
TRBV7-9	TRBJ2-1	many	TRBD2	CASSLPGLAAYNEQFF	TGTGCCAGCAGCTTGCCGGGACTAGCGGCTTACAATGAGCAGTTCTTC
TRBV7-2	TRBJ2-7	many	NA	CASSLGGGGYEQYF	TGTGCCAGCAGCTTAGGCGGTGGGGGGTACGAGCAGTACTTC
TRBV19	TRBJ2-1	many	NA	CASSIDLTWRNEQFF	TGTGCCAGTAGTATAGATCTTACGTGGAGGAATGAGCAGTTCTTC
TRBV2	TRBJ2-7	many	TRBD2	CASSEPLGGSAYEQYF	TGTGCCAGCAGTGAACCCCTAGGCGGGAGTGCCTACGAGCAGTACTTC
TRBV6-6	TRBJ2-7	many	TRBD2	CASGTFPSGDYYEQYF	TGTGCCAGCGGCACATTCCCTAGCGGGGACTACTACGAGCAGTACTTC
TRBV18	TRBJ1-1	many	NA	CASSPPEGRGTEAFF	TGTGCCAGCTCACCCCCGGAAGGGAGGGGAACTGAAGCTTTCTTT
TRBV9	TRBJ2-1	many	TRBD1	CASSTSPGTGGYEQFF	TGTGCCAGCAGCACATCCCCCGGGACAGGGGGGTATGAGCAGTTCTTC
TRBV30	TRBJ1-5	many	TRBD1	CAWSVQGDQPQHF	TGTGCCTGGAGTGTACAGGGGGACCAGCCCCAGCATTTT
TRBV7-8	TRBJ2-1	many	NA	CASSLVGGPYNEQFF	TGTGCCAGCAGCTTAGTAGGGGGTCCCTACAATGAGCAGTTCTTC
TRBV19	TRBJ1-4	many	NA	CASRSTGRKLFF	TGTGCCAGTAGATCGACAGGCAGAAAACTGTTTTTT
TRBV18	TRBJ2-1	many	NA	CASSPLFSSAYNEQFF	TGTGCCAGCTCACCACTATTCTCTAGTGCCTACAATGAGCAGTTCTTC
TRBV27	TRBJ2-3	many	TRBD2	CASSFRLAGGPDTQYF	TGTGCCAGCAGTTTTCGACTAGCGGGAGGCCCAGATACGCAGTATTTT
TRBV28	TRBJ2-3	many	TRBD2	CASSLGGSTDTQYF	TGTGCCAGCTCCCTCGGGGGGAGCACAGATACGCAGTATTTT
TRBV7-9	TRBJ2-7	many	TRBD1	CASSPLWTGTGDEQYF	TGTGCCAGCAGCCCTCTCTGGACCGGGACAGGGGACGAGCAGTACTTC
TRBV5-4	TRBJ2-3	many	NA	CASSSWGGRGTDTQYF	TGTGCCAGCAGCTCATGGGGAGGTAGGGGCACAGATACGCAGTATTTT
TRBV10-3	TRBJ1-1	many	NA	CATAAAGPSTEAFF	TGTGCCACCGCTGCCGCAGGCCCTTCCACTGAAGCTTTCTTT
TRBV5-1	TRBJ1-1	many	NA	CASSLTVNTEAFF	TGCGCCAGCAGCCTGACAGTGAACACTGAAGCTTTCTTT
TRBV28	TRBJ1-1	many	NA	CASSLNRDRIAEAFF	TGTGCCAGCAGTTTAAACAGGGATAGGATCGCTGAAGCTTTCTTT
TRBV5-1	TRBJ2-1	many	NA	CASSLRTANEQFF	TGCGCCAGCAGCTTGAGGACTGCGAATGAGCAGTTCTTC
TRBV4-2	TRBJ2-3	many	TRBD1	CASSQGDRGSTDTQYF	TGTGCCAGCAGCCAAGGGGACAGGGGTAGCACAGATACGCAGTATTTT
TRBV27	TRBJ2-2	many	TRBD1	CASRIRGTGGTGELFF	TGTGCCAGCAGGATCCGAGGGACAGGGGGGACCGGGGAGCTGTTTTTT
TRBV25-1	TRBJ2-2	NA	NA	CASNDWGPDTGELFF	TGTGCCAGCAACGATTGGGGGCCCGACACCGGGGAGCTGTTTTTT
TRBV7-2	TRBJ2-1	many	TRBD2	CASSFSGSFYNEQFF	TGTGCCAGCAGCTTTAGCGGGAGTTTCTACAATGAGCAGTTCTTC
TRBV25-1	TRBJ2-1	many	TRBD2	CASSAQERETNNEQFF	TGTGCCAGCAGTGCTCAGGAGCGGGAGACCAACAATGAGCAGTTCTTC
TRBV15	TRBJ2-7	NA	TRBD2	CATSRALAGGPEQYF	TGTGCCACCAGCAGGGCACTAGCGGGAGGACCCGAGCAGTACTTC
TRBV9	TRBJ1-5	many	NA	CASSATGTSPQHF	TGTGCCAGCAGCGCTACAGGGACAAGCCCCCAGCATTTT
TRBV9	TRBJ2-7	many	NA	CASSVAPGLHYEQYF	TGTGCCAGCAGCGTAGCGCCGGGACTCCACTACGAGCAGTACTTC
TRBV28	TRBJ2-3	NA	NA	CASSQVGRDFTDTQYF	TGTGCCAGCAGCCAAGTCGGCCGGGACTTCACAGATACGCAGTATTTT
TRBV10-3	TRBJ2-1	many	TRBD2	CAISDGTSGIRTYNEQFF	TGTGCCATCAGTGATGGGACTAGCGGGATAAGGACCTACAATGAGCAGTTCTTC
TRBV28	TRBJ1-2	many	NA	CASSRSGGANYGYTF	TGTGCCAGCAGCCGTTCCGGGGGGGCGAACTATGGCTACACCTTC
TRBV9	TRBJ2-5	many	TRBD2	CASTATGTSVRETQYF	TGTGCCAGCACCGCAACCGGGACTAGCGTTCGAGAGACCCAGTACTTC
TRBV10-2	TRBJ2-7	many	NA	CASSVRGEQYF	TGCGCCAGCAGTGTCCGGGGCGAGCAGTACTTC
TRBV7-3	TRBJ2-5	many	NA	CASSLKGRGSLGQETQYF	TGTGCCAGCAGCTTAAAAGGTCGCGGTAGTTTGGGCCAAGAGACCCAGTACTTC
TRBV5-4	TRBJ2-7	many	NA	CASSSGQLGEQYF	TGTGCCAGCAGCTCCGGACAGCTGGGCGAGCAGTACTTC
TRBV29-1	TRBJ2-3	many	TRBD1	CSVFGQGVPDTQYF	TGCAGCGTTTTTGGACAGGGGGTCCCAGATACGCAGTATTTT
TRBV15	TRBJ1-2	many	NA	CATSVLRDPYYGYTF	TGTGCCACCAGCGTCCTCCGGGATCCCTACTATGGCTACACCTTC
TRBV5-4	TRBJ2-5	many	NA	CASSLVGLGGETQYF	TGTGCCAGCAGCTTGGTAGGGTTAGGCGGGGAGACCCAGTACTTC
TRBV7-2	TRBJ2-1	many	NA	CASSLRFLGRSSYNEQFF	TGTGCCAGCAGCTTAAGATTCTTAGGGAGGAGCTCCTACAATGAGCAGTTCTTC
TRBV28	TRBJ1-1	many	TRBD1	CASSSGQGLEAFF	TGTGCCAGCAGTTCGGGACAGGGCCTTGAAGCTTTCTTT
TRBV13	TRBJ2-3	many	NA	CASSSLAGYMDTQYF	TGTGCCAGCAGCTCCCTTGCGGGCTACATGGATACGCAGTATTTT
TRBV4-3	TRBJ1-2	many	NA	CASSPDRTNNYGYTF	TGCGCCAGCAGCCCCGACAGGACAAATAACTATGGCTACACCTTC
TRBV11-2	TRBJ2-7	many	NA	CASSLVGRNYEQYF	TGTGCCAGCAGCTTAGTGGGCAGAAACTACGAGCAGTACTTC
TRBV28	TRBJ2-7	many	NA	CASSPLQDRIREQYF	TGTGCCAGCAGCCCCCTCCAAGACAGGATTCGCGAGCAGTACTTC
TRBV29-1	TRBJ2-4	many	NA	CSAGSETGGDIQYF	TGCAGCGCCGGAAGTGAAACAGGCGGGGACATTCAGTACTTC
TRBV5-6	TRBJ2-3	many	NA	CASSPRWAPVDTQYF	TGTGCCAGCAGCCCCAGATGGGCCCCCGTAGATACGCAGTATTTT
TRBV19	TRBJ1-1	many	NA	CASNTGTNTEAFF	TGTGCCAGTAACACAGGGACGAACACTGAAGCTTTCTTT
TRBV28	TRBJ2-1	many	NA	CASSLLQGGRNEQFF	TGTGCCAGCAGTTTATTACAGGGAGGGCGGAATGAGCAGTTCTTC
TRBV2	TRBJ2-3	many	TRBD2	CASSVGLAGPTDTQYF	TGTGCCAGCAGTGTCGGACTAGCGGGACCCACAGATACGCAGTATTTT
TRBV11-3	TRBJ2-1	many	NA	CASSLDGSSRGNEQFF	TGTGCCAGCAGCTTAGACGGGTCTAGCCGGGGGAATGAGCAGTTCTTC
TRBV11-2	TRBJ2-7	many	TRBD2	CASSSRWGGGRANYEQYF	TGTGCCAGCAGCTCTAGGTGGGGTGGCGGGAGGGCCAACTACGAGCAGTACTTC
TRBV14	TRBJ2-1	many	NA	CASSQDRVGEQFF	TGTGCCAGCAGCCAAGACAGGGTGGGTGAGCAGTTCTTC
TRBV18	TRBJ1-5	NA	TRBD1	CASSVRQGGYQPQHF	TGTGCCAGCTCAGTACGACAGGGGGGATATCAGCCCCAGCATTTT
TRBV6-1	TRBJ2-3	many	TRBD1	CASSGDRGSTDTQYF	TGTGCCAGCAGTGGTGACAGGGGCTCCACAGATACGCAGTATTTT